The clone carrying this T cell receptor beta chain was seen at least ten times. Amplification yielded TCR beta CDR3 regions, with RNA transcripts as the source. The HTBI primer set drove a first-round RT-PCR of the TCR CDR3. TCRdb called the multiplex PCR reads again in MiXCR, with one record for every CDR3 protein. The repertoire has roughly 560,000 distinct CDR3 sequences, over 12% of them found once; the top ten carry approximately 4.2%. This sample is drawn from a study of T cells in Graves' hyperthyroidism and ophthalmopathy. Trimming cost V 3 bases and J 4 bases, with 15 bases left between them. Germline V gene data show CDR1 as SGHTA and CDR2 as FQGNSA. This CDR3 has 15 amino acids.

This chain uses TRBV7-2 with TRBJ1-2, with D perhaps matching TRBD1 (6 bases). Sequencing used blood. The source of this sequence is a woman between 40 and 55 years old with Graves' ophthalmopathy. The CDR3 region has the DNA TGTGCCAGCAGCTTGCTTGTGGGGGCAATCTATGGCTACACCTTC. It encodes CASSLLVGAIYGYTF.